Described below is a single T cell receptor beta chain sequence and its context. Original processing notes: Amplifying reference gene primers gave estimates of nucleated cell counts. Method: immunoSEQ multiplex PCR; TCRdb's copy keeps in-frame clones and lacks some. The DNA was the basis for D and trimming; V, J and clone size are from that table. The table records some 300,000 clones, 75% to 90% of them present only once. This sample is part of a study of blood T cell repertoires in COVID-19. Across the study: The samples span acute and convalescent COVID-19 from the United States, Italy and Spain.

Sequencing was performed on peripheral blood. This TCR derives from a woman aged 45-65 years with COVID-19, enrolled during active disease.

The CDR3 DNA is TGTGCCAGTAGTAGGGGACAGGGTTTTTTGATAGCTTTCTTT. Translated, it gives CASSRGQGFLIAFF. The chain combines TRBV19 with TRBJ1-1, with TRBD1 identical over 9 bases. After removal of 4 bases from V and 10 bases from J, the junction contained 10 bases not matched to a gene. There are 14 residues in the CDR3. Germline V gene data show CDR1 as LNHDA and CDR2 as SQIVND (reference sequence).